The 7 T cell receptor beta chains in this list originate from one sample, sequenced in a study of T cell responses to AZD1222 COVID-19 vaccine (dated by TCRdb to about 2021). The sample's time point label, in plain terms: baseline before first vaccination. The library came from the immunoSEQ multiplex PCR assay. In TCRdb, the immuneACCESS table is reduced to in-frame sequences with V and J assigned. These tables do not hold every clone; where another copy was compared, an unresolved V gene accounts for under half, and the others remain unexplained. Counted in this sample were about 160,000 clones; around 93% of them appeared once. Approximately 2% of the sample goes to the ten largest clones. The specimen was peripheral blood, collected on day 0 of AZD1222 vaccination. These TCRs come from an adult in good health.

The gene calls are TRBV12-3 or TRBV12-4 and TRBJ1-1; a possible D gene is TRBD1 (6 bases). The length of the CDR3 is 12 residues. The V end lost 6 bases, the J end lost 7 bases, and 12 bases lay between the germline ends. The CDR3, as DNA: TGTGCCAGCAGGTGGGGGACACATGAAGCTTTCTTT. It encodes CASRWGTHEAFF.

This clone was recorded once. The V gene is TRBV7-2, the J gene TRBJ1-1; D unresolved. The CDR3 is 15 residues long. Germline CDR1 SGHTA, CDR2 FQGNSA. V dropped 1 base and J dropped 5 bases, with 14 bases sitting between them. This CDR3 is CASSLVWEARTEAFF. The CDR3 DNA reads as TGTGCCAGCAGCTTAGTTTGGGAGGCGAGGACTGAAGCTTTCTTT.

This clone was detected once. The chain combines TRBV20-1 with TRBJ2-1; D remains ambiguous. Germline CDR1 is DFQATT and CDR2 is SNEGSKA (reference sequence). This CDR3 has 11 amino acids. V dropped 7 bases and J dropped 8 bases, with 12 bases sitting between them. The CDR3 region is CSVILKDEQFF. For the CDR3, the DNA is TGCAGTGTGATATTGAAGGATGAGCAGTTCTTC.

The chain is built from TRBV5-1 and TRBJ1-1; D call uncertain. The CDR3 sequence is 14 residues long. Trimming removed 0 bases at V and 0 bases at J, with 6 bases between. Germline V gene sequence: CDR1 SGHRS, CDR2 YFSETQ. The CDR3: CASSLGTVNTEAFF. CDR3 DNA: TGCGCCAGCAGCTTGGGGACGGTGAACACTGAAGCTTTCTTT.

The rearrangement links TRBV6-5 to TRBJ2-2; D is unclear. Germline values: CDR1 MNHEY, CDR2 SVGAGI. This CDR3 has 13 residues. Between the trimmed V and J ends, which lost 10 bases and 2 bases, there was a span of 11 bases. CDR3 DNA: TGTGCCACCGGCAGAAGTAACACCGGGGAGCTGTTTTTT. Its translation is CATGRSNTGELFF.

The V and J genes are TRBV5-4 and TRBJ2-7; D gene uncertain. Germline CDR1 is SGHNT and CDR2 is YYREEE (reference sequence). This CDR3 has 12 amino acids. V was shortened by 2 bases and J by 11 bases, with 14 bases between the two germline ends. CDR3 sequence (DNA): TGTGCCAGCAGCTTTCGTGGGCAGGCAGAGTACTTC. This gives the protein CASSFRGQAEYF.

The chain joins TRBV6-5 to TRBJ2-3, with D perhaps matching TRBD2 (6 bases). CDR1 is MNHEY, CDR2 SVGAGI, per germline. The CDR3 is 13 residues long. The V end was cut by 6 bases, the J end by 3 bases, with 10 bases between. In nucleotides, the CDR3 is TGTGCCAGCAGACCGGGACTTACAGATACGCAGTATTTT. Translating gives CASRPGLTDTQYF.